What follows describes a single T cell receptor (beta chain). What it binds is not known. This CDR3 contains 12 residues. Germline lookup yields CDR1 KGHSH and CDR2 LQKENI. The V gene lost 4 bases and the J gene lost 8 bases, with 11 bases spanning the gap. In the PCR, 60 Vbeta and 13 Jbeta primers were used. This table comes from immunoSEQ multiplex PCR, and its TCRdb copy is limited to in-frame clones, with some not included. The sample holds tens of thousands of clones. This specimen comes from a study of cytomegalovirus exposure and HLA in healthy donors. Findings and limits, study-wide: A few CMV-associated chains were confirmed in vitro to be specific for CMV antigens.

The chain employs TRBV18 and TRBJ1-2; D is unclear. The material sequenced was PBMCs. The TCR originated in a woman between 25 and 40 years old in good health and CMV-seronegative. The CDR3 loop reads CASSLLEVGYTF. CDR3 nucleotide sequence: TGTGCCAGCTCACTGTTGGAGGTGGGCTACACCTTC. Full variable domain (outside the CDR3, taken from reference TRBV18 and TRBJ1-2): NAGVMQNPRHLVRRRGQEARLRCSPMKGHSHVYWYRQLPEEGLKFMVYLQKENIIDESGMPKERFSAEFPKEGPSILRIQQVVRGDSAAYFCASSLLEVGYTFGSGTRLTVV.